This record concerns one T cell receptor beta chain sequence. Its cognate antigen is unknown. The CDR3 has 11 residues. CDR1 and CDR2 (germline): MNHNY, SVGAGI (reference sequence). The data originate from a study of T cells expressing NK-cell markers. The overall study: The authors sequenced eight donors, of whom seven were HCMV-seropositive and one was seronegative. Study-level results: Expanded clones of NKG2C+ T cells had an unclear HCMV specificity.

In generating TCR beta cDNA, 5'RACE template switching with UMIs was used. From the 5' RACE reads, TCRdb lists one entry per CDR3 protein and no DNA. The table lists roughly 180,000 distinct CDR3 sequences, with 20% to 25% in the top ten. This chain connects TRBV6-6 to TRBJ2-7. The source material was blood T cells: a sorted CD56 or NKG2C T cell subset, CD4+ or CD8+ T cells, or bulk PBMC T cells (not recorded which). The source is a man between 18 and 69 years old in good health. The CDR3 is CASGNSYEQYF.